The subject of this entry is one T cell receptor (beta chain). The antigen is not known. Germline V lookup: CDR1 SGHVS, CDR2 FQNEAQ. This CDR3 spans 16 amino acids. Trimming took off 0 bases at V and 5 bases at J, with 15 bases between the two ends. The sample comes from a study of cytomegalovirus exposure and HLA in healthy donors. General observations from the study: Previous analysis showed most TCR beta V segments were productive about 87% or about 30% of the time. In a later analysis, 16,951 TCR beta sequences were associated with HLA alleles at 0.05 false discovery rate. Across donors, sequencing depth was assumed by presence/absence analyses to be roughly uniform.

In the PCR, 60 Vbeta and 13 Jbeta primers were used. The repertoire was sequenced with immunoSEQ multiplex PCR; TCRdb's copy has only in-frame clones and lacks some. This repertoire includes about 140,000 clones. The V and J genes are TRBV7-8 and TRBJ2-3, with TRBD2 as a possible D gene (6 bases). The source of this sequence is a woman aged 18-35 years in good health and CMV-seronegative. The specimen was PBMCs. The CDR3 here is CASSLAVGGTGDTQYF. The CDR3 bases are TGTGCCAGCAGCTTAGCGGTGGGCGGGACGGGAGATACGCAGTATTTT.